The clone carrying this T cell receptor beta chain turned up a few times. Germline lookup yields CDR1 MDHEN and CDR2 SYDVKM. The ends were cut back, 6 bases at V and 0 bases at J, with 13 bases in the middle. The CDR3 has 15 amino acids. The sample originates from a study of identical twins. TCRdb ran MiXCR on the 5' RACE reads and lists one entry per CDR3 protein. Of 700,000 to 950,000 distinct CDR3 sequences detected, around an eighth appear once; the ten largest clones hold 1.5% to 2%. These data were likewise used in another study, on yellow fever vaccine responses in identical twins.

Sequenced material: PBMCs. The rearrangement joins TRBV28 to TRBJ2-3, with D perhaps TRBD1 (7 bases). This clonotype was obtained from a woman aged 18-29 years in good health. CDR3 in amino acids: CASRWRGPSTDTQYF. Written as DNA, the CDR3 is TGTGCCAGCAGGTGGAGGGGGCCCAGCACAGATACGCAGTATTTT.